This T cell receptor (beta chain) was sequenced during a study of blood T cell repertoires in COVID-19. Study-level background: Acute-phase and convalescent COVID-19 samples originated in the United States, Italy and Spain. In each case, the material was cDNA or gDNA derived from T cells, B-cell-depleted T cells, or PBMCs.

Per the original data handling: Reference gene primer amplification yielded estimated nucleated cell counts. The repertoire was sequenced with immunoSEQ multiplex PCR; TCRdb's copy has only in-frame clones and lacks some. The DNA gave D and trimming, while V, J and clone size come from that table. The data show just over 650,000 clones, with more than 80% seen just once and under 0.3% held by the top ten. Material for sequencing was peripheral blood. This sequence originates from a woman younger than 30 with acute or convalescent COVID-19.

CDR3 nucleotides: TGTGCCAGCAGACTTCTCTCTGGGGCCAACGTCCTGACTTTC. This translates into CASRLLSGANVLTF. This chain connects TRBV6-5 to TRBJ2-6; D not certain. Per the germline V gene, CDR1 is MNHEY and CDR2 is SVGAGI. Trimming removed 6 bases at V and 0 bases at J, with 6 bases between. The CDR3 has 14 amino acids.